Following are 24 T cell receptor beta chains from one sample sequenced in a study of low-dose radiotherapy and immunotherapy resistance in tumors. Stated time point: after trial treatment. Documented treatment: LDRT plus nivolumab, ipilimumab, low-dose cyclophosphamide and aspirin (RACIN trial). Both TCRalpha and TCRbeta chains were reverse transcribed with V-gene-specific primers. Over about 19 PCR cycles, TCRs were amplified from a constant-region primer and V-primer adapter. TCRdb itself ran the reads through MiXCR, one entry per CDR3 protein. Of about 84,000 distinct CDR3 sequences in the sample, 15% to 20% are singletons; the top ten hold approximately 1.5%. This specimen was PBMCs, taken after low-dose radiotherapy plus immunotherapy. The receptor source for this set is a male donor with prostate cancer.

This clonotype has at least ten counts. The genes are TRBV7-2 and TRBJ1-5; D remains ambiguous. Trimming removed 5 bases from V and 8 bases from J, with 16 bases in between. The germline CDR1 and CDR2 sequences are SGHTA and FQGNSA. The CDR3 spans 14 residues. CDR3 amino acids: CASSVLAGVEPQHF. As DNA, the CDR3 is TGTGCCAGCAGCGTCCTTGCGGGCGTGGAGCCCCAGCATTTT. Using reference TRBV7-2 and TRBJ1-5 for the parts outside the CDR3, the full variable domain is GAGVSQSPSNKVTEKGKDVELRCDPISGHTALYWYRQSLGQGLEFLIYFQGNSAPDKSGLPSDRFSAERTGGSVSTLTIQRTQQEDSAVYLCASSVLAGVEPQHFGDGTRLSIL.

This chain connects TRBV6-5 to TRBJ2-6; possibly TRBD2 for D (6 bases). This CDR3 is 15 amino acids long. Trimming left V 5 bases short and J 2 bases short, with 10 bases between. The germline gives CDR1 MNHEY, CDR2 SVGAGI. CDR3 in DNA: TGTGCCAGCAGTCCCGGGAGTGCTGGGGCCAACGTCCTGACTTTC. This sequence encodes CASSPGSAGANVLTF.

Remarks on this clonotype: A far larger clone is one nucleotide away, so this likely arose from a read error. The rearrangement links TRBV12-3 or TRBV12-4 to TRBJ2-5; D is unresolved. This CDR3 spans 12 amino acids. The germline V and J ends were trimmed by 6 bases and 11 bases, with 16 bases remaining between them. Here the CDR3 reads CASSPGGPVQYF. The CDR3 nucleotides are TGTGCCAGCAGCCCGGGCGGACCCGTGCAGTACTTC.

The chain is built from TRBV20-1 and TRBJ1-5, with D hard to call. Germline values: CDR1 DFQATT, CDR2 SNEGSKA (reference sequence). This CDR3 spans 13 amino acids. V lost 4 bases and J 3 bases, leaving 10 bases between the germline ends. The CDR3: CSATPWANQPQHF. The CDR3 DNA follows: TGCAGTGCTACCCCCTGGGCCAATCAGCCCCAGCATTTT.

This clonotype was recorded at least ten times. The chain joins TRBV9 to TRBJ2-1; no definite D call. Between the trimmed V and J ends, which lost 2 bases and 1 base, there was a span of 4 bases. This CDR3 contains 13 residues. Per the germline V gene, CDR1 is SGDLS and CDR2 is YYNGEE. The DNA for the CDR3 is TGTGCCAGCAGCGTGACATCCTACAATGAGCAGTTCTTC. This gives the protein CASSVTSYNEQFF. Drawing the rest from reference TRBV9 and TRBJ2-1, the complete variable domain is DSGVTQTPKHLITATGQRVTLRCSPRSGDLSVYWYQQSLDQGLQFLIQYYNGEERAKGNILERFSAQQFPDLHSELNLSSLELGDSALYFCASSVTSYNEQFFGPGTRLTVL.

The V gene is TRBV4-3, the J gene TRBJ2-3; D unresolved. V lost 3 bases and J 0 bases, leaving 13 bases between the germline ends. The germline V gene encodes CDR1 LGHNA and CDR2 YSLEER. This CDR3 has 16 amino acids. CDR3 bases: TGCGCCAGCAGCCAGGTGAACTTGATTAGCACAGATACGCAGTATTTT. Translation gives CASSQVNLISTDTQYF.

This clonotype occurred once. A junction boundary mismatches the germline segment, possibly from a read error. J is TRBJ2-5 and V is TRBV3-1; no reliable D call. This CDR3 is 11 amino acids long. CDR1 is LGHDT, CDR2 YNNKEL, per germline (reference sequence). The DNA for the CDR3 is TGTGCTAGCAGCCAGCAAGAGTCCCAGTACTTC. Protein sequence: CASSQQESQYF.

This clonotype appeared many times. The chain joins TRBV19 to TRBJ1-6; D gene ambiguous. The germline gives CDR1 LNHDA, CDR2 SQIVND (reference sequence). V dropped 6 bases and J dropped 0 bases, with 9 bases sitting between them. The length of the CDR3 is 15 residues. The CDR3 spells CASRSESSYNSPLHF. In DNA, the CDR3 is TGTGCCAGTAGATCGGAAAGCTCCTATAATTCACCCCTCCACTTT.

V usage is TRBV29-1 and J usage is TRBJ2-2; TRBD2 matches 13 bases. The V segment lost 6 bases and the J segment 5 bases; nucleotides outside the gene matches: 9. The CDR3 has 16 amino acids. Germline V gives CDR1 SQVTM, CDR2 ANQGSEA. CDR3 nucleotide sequence: TGCAGCGTCCTAAGGACTAGCGGGAGAAGGACCGGGGAGCTGTTTTTT. Translated, it gives CSVLRTSGRRTGELFF.

This clonotype appeared many times. The J gene is TRBJ2-6, the V gene TRBV28; TRBD1 matches at 10 bases. V lost 10 bases and J lost 0; bases outside the gene matches: 3. Germline V gives CDR1 MDHEN, CDR2 SYDVKM. The CDR3 has 15 amino acids. CDR3 sequence: CATGTGASGANVLTF. The CDR3 DNA sequence: TGTGCCACCGGGACAGGGGCCTCTGGGGCCAACGTCCTGACTTTC.

This clonotype has at least ten counts. The chain joins TRBV4-1 to TRBJ1-5; a weak D match, TRBD1 (6 bases). The germline V gene has CDR1 MGHRA and CDR2 YSYEKL. V shed 0 bases and J shed 3 bases, with 9 bases lying between them. The CDR3 spans 15 residues. The CDR3, as DNA: TGCGCCAGCAGCCAAGAACCGGGGGCCAATCAGCCCCAGCATTTT. Protein: CASSQEPGANQPQHF.

The chain is built from TRBV29-1 and TRBJ2-1, with 9 nucleotides matching TRBD1. V lost 3 bases, J lost 9 bases, and 6 bases stayed unmatched. Germline-derived CDR1 and CDR2 are SQVTM and ANQGSEA. This CDR3 comprises 13 residues. The CDR3 sequence: CSVDSRDRAEQFF. DNA of the CDR3: TGCAGCGTTGATTCCCGGGACAGGGCTGAGCAGTTCTTC.

As regards this clonotype: Given a far larger clone just one base away, this is likely a sequencing read error. V gene TRBV11-2 combines with J gene TRBJ2-1; possible D gene TRBD2, 6 bases. Per the germline V gene, CDR1 is SGHAT and CDR2 is FQNNGV. Trimming left V 3 bases short and J 10 bases short, with 19 bases between. This CDR3 spans 15 amino acids. DNA for the CDR3: TGTGCCAGCAGCTTTTCCGGGACTGCCGGTTACGAGCAGTTCTTC. As protein: CASSFSGTAGYEQFF.

The sample holds many counts of this clonotype. CDR3 in amino acids: CASSYFGPASGNTIYF. CDR3 coding DNA: TGTGCCAGCAGTTACTTTGGGCCGGCCTCTGGAAACACCATATATTTT. The V gene is TRBV6-5, the J gene TRBJ1-3; D not resolved. The CDR3 runs 16 residues. V lost 1 base to trimming and J lost 0 bases, with 10 bases between them. The germline CDR1 and CDR2 sequences are MNHEY and SVGAGI.

This clonotype has a count of ten or more. This chain joins TRBV2 and TRBJ2-2, with D tentatively TRBD1 (5 bases). Germline V gene sequence: CDR1 SNHLY, CDR2 FYNNEI. CDR3 length: 15 residues. Trimming took 4 bases from V and 7 from J, leaving 16 bases between them. The chain's CDR3 is CASSAQTKGIGELFF. The DNA of the CDR3 is TGTGCCAGCAGTGCCCAAACGAAGGGGATCGGGGAGCTGTTTTTT. Using reference TRBV2 and TRBJ2-2 for the parts outside the CDR3, the full variable domain is EPEVTQTPSHQVTQMGQEVILRCVPISNHLYFYWYRQILGQKVEFLVSFYNNEISEKSEIFDDQFSVERPDGSNFTLKIRSTKLEDSAMYFCASSAQTKGIGELFFGEGSRLTVL.

This clonotype was seen repeatedly, ten times or more. The V and J genes are TRBV13 and TRBJ2-1; D remains ambiguous. The germline gives CDR1 PRHDT, CDR2 FYEKMQ (reference sequence). The CDR3 is 13 residues long. The V gene lost 5 bases and the J gene lost 7 bases, with 12 bases spanning the gap. The CDR3 loop reads CASSNDARNEQFF. In DNA form, the CDR3 reads TGTGCCAGCAGCAATGACGCGCGGAATGAGCAGTTCTTC.

This clonotype was seen only a few times. A single base separates this from a much larger clone, so it may be a read error. The gene calls are TRBV7-2 and TRBJ1-4; 8 bases map to TRBD1. CDR1 and CDR2 from the germline V gene are SGHTA and FQGNSA. The CDR3 has 13 residues. The CDR3 spells CASKTGANKKLFF. The CDR3 bases are TGTGCCAGCAAGACAGGGGCTAATAAAAAACTGTTTTTT.

In its sample, this clonotype was seen many times. This sequence joins TRBV5-1 and TRBJ1-1, with D possibly matching TRBD1 (6 bases). The CDR3 consists of 16 residues. V lost 2 bases and J 0 bases, leaving 14 bases between the germline ends. Germline V gene lookup returns CDR1 SGHRS and CDR2 YFSETQ. The CDR3: CASSFEGGAMNTEAFF. Here the CDR3 DNA reads TGCGCCAGCAGCTTTGAGGGGGGGGCAATGAACACTGAAGCTTTCTTT.

This clonotype has at least ten counts. The chain has TRBV28 and TRBJ1-5; D not resolved. The length of the CDR3 is 15 residues. Germline V gene lookup returns CDR1 MDHEN and CDR2 SYDVKM. The germline V and J ends were trimmed by 3 bases and 7 bases, with 16 bases remaining between them. The CDR3 nucleotides read TGTGCCAGCAGTTTCCCGCGGAGTCGTGGCCAGCCCCAGCATTTT. Translating gives CASSFPRSRGQPQHF.

This clonotype has ten or more counts. The chain is built from TRBV4-1 and TRBJ1-6; D might be TRBD1 (5 bases). Germline lookup yields CDR1 MGHRA and CDR2 YSYEKL. This CDR3 contains 15 residues. Trimming cost V 2 bases and J 7 bases, with 12 bases left between them. The CDR3 DNA reads TGCGCCAGCAGCCAACGGCAGGGCGGGAATTCACCCCTCCACTTT. Translating gives CASSQRQGGNSPLHF.

V is TRBV28 and J is TRBJ2-3; the match to TRBD2 covers 9 bases. V trimming: 4 bases; J trimming: 4 bases; junction bases outside the gene matches: 6. The CDR3 is made up of 15 amino acids. CDR1 and CDR2 (germline): MDHEN, SYDVKM. The CDR3 is CASSYSGGRADTQYF. For the CDR3, the DNA is TGTGCCAGCAGTTACTCGGGCGGGAGGGCAGATACGCAGTATTTT.

The chain is built from TRBV29-1 and TRBJ2-1; no clear D. The CDR3 loop spans 14 amino acids. V dropped 3 bases and J dropped 1 base, with 10 bases sitting between them. Germline CDR1 reads SQVTM; CDR2 reads ANQGSEA. CDR3 sequence (DNA): TGCAGCGTTGATGACACACGATCCTACAATGAGCAGTTCTTC. As protein: CSVDDTRSYNEQFF.

This clonotype was observed at least ten times. The chain recombines TRBV9 with TRBJ2-5, with TRBD1 matching 7 bases. Trimming removed 4 bases from V and 0 bases from J; junction bases left unmatched: 6. The CDR3 covers 15 residues. The germline gives CDR1 SGDLS, CDR2 YYNGEE. The DNA for the CDR3 is TGTGCCAGCAGCACCATGACAGGGTACCAAGAGACCCAGTACTTC. Translating gives CASSTMTGYQETQYF. Based on the CDR3 plus reference TRBV9 and TRBJ2-5, the full variable domain is DSGVTQTPKHLITATGQRVTLRCSPRSGDLSVYWYQQSLDQGLQFLIQYYNGEERAKGNILERFSAQQFPDLHSELNLSSLELGDSALYFCASSTMTGYQETQYFGPGTRLLVL.

This clonotype was recorded at least ten times. The chain has TRBV5-5 and TRBJ1-5, with 7 nucleotides matching TRBD1. The CDR3 sequence is 17 residues long. V trimming: 1 base; J trimming: 5 bases; junction bases outside the gene matches: 12. CDR1 is SGHKS and CDR2 is YYEKEE in the germline V gene (reference sequence). CDR3 DNA sequence: TGTGCCAGCAGCTTGCGGGACAGTTGGGGGCCAGATCAGCCCCAGCATTTT. It yields the protein CASSLRDSWGPDQPQHF.